This note documents a single TCR beta chain sequence. This record comes from a study of blood T cell repertoires in COVID-19. The CDR3 is made up of 12 amino acids. Germline V gene lookup returns CDR1 SGHTA and CDR2 FQGNSA. V lost 6 bases and J 6 bases, leaving 12 bases between the germline ends. The table came from immunoSEQ multiplex PCR; TCRdb's copy has only in-frame clones and leaves some out. The data show 300,000 to 350,000 clones, with 80% to 90% seen just once and about 5% held by the top ten. Specimen: PBMCs or T cells enriched from blood (not recorded which). The J gene is TRBJ2-7, the V gene TRBV7-2; D perhaps matches TRBD2 (5 bases). The sequence came from a young man who had recovered from COVID-19. The CDR3 here is CASRRGAAEQYF. The CDR3 nucleotides read TGTGCCAGCAGACGGGGAGCAGCCGAGCAGTACTTC.